Listed below are T cell receptor beta chains from one sample, sequenced in a study of blood T cell repertoires in COVID-19. Using immunoSEQ multiplex PCR, the repertoire was profiled, and TCRdb retains in-frame clones only, with some absent. Altogether a few hundred thousand clones are present, 80% to 85% being singletons, with the ten largest covering 15% to 18%. Sequenced: peripheral blood. These receptor sequences come from a person between 65 and 80 years old with COVID-19, enrolled during active disease. Each CDR3 is given with its conserved first and last residue. The D gene is left open where the match is weak. For some rows the clone size is stated as once, few or many, or as a class when expanded; others skip it.

j_call,v_call,d_call,clone_size,cdr3_nt,cdr3_aa
TRBJ2-5,TRBV5-5,TRBD1,-,TGTGCCAGCAGCTACCGGGACAGGGGACAAGAGACCCAGTACTTC,CASSYRDRGQETQYF
TRBJ2-2,TRBV27,TRBD2,-,TGTGCCAGCAGTTTACTAGCGGGAGGGCCCGGGGAGCTGTTTTTT,CASSLLAGGPGELFF
TRBJ1-1,TRBV6-1,-,-,TGTGCCAGCAGTGAGGCGGCAAACACTGAAGCTTTCTTT,CASSEAANTEAFF
TRBJ1-4,TRBV7-9,-,-,TGTGCCAGCAGCTCCTTACCCCTTACTGCAACTAATGAAAAACTGTTTTTT,CASSSLPLTATNEKLFF
TRBJ1-4,TRBV4-3,-,-,TGCGCCAGCAGCCAAGGCTCCGGGGGGATCGGTGAAAAACTGTTTTTT,CASSQGSGGIGEKLFF
TRBJ2-1,TRBV14,TRBD2,-,TGTGCCAGCAGCAAAGAGACTAGCGGAATAAACAATGAGCAGTTCTTC,CASSKETSGINNEQFF
TRBJ2-5,TRBV10-3,TRBD1,-,TGTGCCATCAGTGAGTCGATTGGACAGGGTCCCCAAGAGACCCAGTACTTC,CAISESIGQGPQETQYF
TRBJ2-7,TRBV5-1,-,-,TGCGCCAGCAGCTCCCAGGGTTCTACCTACGAGCAGTACTTC,CASSSQGSTYEQYF
TRBJ2-7,TRBV21-1,-,-,TGTGCCAGCAGCACCTTTTTCGGGACTAGTTCCTACGAGCAGTACTTC,CASSTFFGTSSYEQYF
TRBJ2-6,TRBV7-3,TRBD2,once,TGTGCCAGCAGCTTGGGACTAGCTCCTAGGTTTGGGGCCAACGTCCTGACTTTC,CASSLGLAPRFGANVLTF
TRBJ2-5,TRBV7-6,TRBD1,-,TGTGCCAGCAGCTTAGGCGCGGACAGGAGGGAGACCCAGTACTTC,CASSLGADRRETQYF
TRBJ2-6,TRBV25-1,-,-,TGTGCCAGCAGTGACACACCTAGCTCTGGGGCCAACGTCCTGACTTTC,CASSDTPSSGANVLTF
TRBJ2-7,TRBV28,-,few,TGTGCCAGCAGGGGGGGTATAAACTACTACGAGCAGTACTTC,CASRGGINYYEQYF
TRBJ2-1,TRBV7-3,-,few,TGTGCCAGCAGCTTGGCGGGTGGCGCTTCTTACAATGAGCAGTTCTTC,CASSLAGGASYNEQFF
TRBJ1-1,TRBV3-1/TRBV3-2,TRBD1,-,TGTGCCAGCAGCCAAGTAGGGACAGCGAACACTGAAGCTTTCTTT,CASSQVGTANTEAFF
TRBJ1-1,TRBV5-1,TRBD1,-,TGCGCCAGCAGGGCGACAGGGAGAAACACTGAAGCTTTCTTT,CASRATGRNTEAFF
TRBJ1-1,TRBV6-2/TRBV6-3,TRBD1,few,TGTGCCAGCAGTCCGACCAGGGGGCAGAACACTGAAGCTTTCTTT,CASSPTRGQNTEAFF
TRBJ2-1,TRBV12-5,TRBD2,few,TGTGCTAGTGGTTTCATTCACAGGGGAGGACTAGCGGGCACCGTGGGGTCGAATGAGCAGTTCTTC,CASGFIHRGGLAGTVGSNEQFF
TRBJ1-3,TRBV2,TRBD1,-,TGTGCCAGCAGTGGGGACAGGGCGGACACCATATATTTT,CASSGDRADTIYF
TRBJ1-4,TRBV5-1,-,once,TGCGCCAGCAGCATCAGGGCCCCCAATGAAAAACTGTTTTTT,CASSIRAPNEKLFF
TRBJ2-7,TRBV15,-,-,TGTGCCACCAGCAGAGACCGACTAGTGTGGGAGCAGTACTTC,CATSRDRLVWEQYF
TRBJ2-2,TRBV7-3,-,once,TGTGCCAGCAGCCCCTTCCCTGCCGGGGAGCTGTTTTTT,CASSPFPAGELFF
TRBJ2-7,TRBV12-3/TRBV12-4,-,-,TGTGCCAGCAGTACGGACAGCTACGAGCAGTACTTC,CASSTDSYEQYF
TRBJ2-3,TRBV2,TRBD2,once,TGTGCCAGCAGGGCGGGGGGGCCGATGGATACGCAGTATTTT,CASRAGGPMDTQYF
TRBJ2-7,TRBV7-2,TRBD2,once,TGTGCCAGCAGCTTCCCGGGACTAGATATCTCCTACGAGCAGTACTTC,CASSFPGLDISYEQYF
TRBJ1-1,TRBV2,-,-,TGTGCCAGCAGTGAAATCACAGGCATGAACACTGAAGCTTTCTTT,CASSEITGMNTEAFF
TRBJ1-1,TRBV29-1,TRBD1,-,TGCAGCGTTTGGGGGAGAGGACAGGGAACTGAAGCTTTCTTT,CSVWGRGQGTEAFF
TRBJ1-4,TRBV19,-,-,TGTGCCTCAGGGGTTACTAATGAAAAACTGTTTTTT,CASGVTNEKLFF